This note documents a single T cell receptor beta chain sequence. Its cognate antigen has yet to be identified. These data belong to a study of monozygotic twins with inflammatory bowel disease (dated by TCRdb to about 2019). About the full investigation: A total of 28 monozygotic twin pairs were included in the full study, comprising nine German pairs (four IBD-concordant, five IBD-discordant) and 19 IBD-discordant Danish pairs. The search for disease-associated traits relied mainly on comparing IBD patients with their genetically identical healthy co-twins within discordant pairs. Each individual had, on average, about 151 000 unique TCRalpha sequences and 181 000 unique TCRbeta sequences available for analysis.

Including the terminal cysteine and phenylalanine, the CDR3 comprises 14 residues. No DNA sequence is on record. The germline V gene specifies MDHEN as CDR1 and SYDVKM as CDR2. What the authors observed across the whole study: Compared with healthy twins, IBD patients had fewer clonotypes in common with other individuals, a difference most pronounced in patients showing signs of disease activity. Repertoire similarity did not differ between concordant and discordant twins, which could be due to limited statistical power. Because patients were on differing immunosuppressive treatments, the repertoires may have picked up extra background noise and inter-individual variability. IBD patients had lower TCRbeta repertoire diversity, measured by the inverse Simpson index, than their healthy co-twins. The results gave no support for a single strong signal or clonotype linked to IBD. Different T cell subtypes could not be distinguished in the analysis.

From each donor, an approximately 2.5 ml peripheral blood sample was collected into PAXgene tubes and kept at -80 degrees C. Total RNA was isolated from whole blood with the PAXgene blood miRNA kit on an automated QIAcube, without T cell sorting. Peripheral blood from monozygotic twin pairs, either concordant or discordant for inflammatory bowel disease, underwent deep TCRalpha and TCRbeta repertoire profiling that used unique molecular barcoding. Smoking habits were recorded for all twin pairs, and each individual was classified as a current, former or never smoker. The library was prepared using 5' RACE. For each TCR library, around 4,000 ng of total RNA was used. cDNA was synthesized with SMARTScribe reverse transcriptase in eight separate reactions per sample. During cDNA synthesis, unique molecular identifiers containing a 6-nucleotide sample barcode were introduced by template switching. TCRalpha and TCRbeta cDNA was amplified by two nested PCRs of around 16 and 10 cycles, with bead purification after each PCR. Before amplification, cDNA was treated with uracil DNA-glycosylase and purified using the QIAquick PCR purification kit. The second PCR was the step at which Illumina TruSeq-compatible adapters and sample-specific barcodes were added. Library quality and concentration were assessed using TapeStation and Qubit, and 5 ng of each library was pooled. Pooled libraries were sequenced on an Illumina HiSeq2500 single-index Rapid Run with 2 x 100 bp reads and custom sequencing primers. Turning to the authors' computational methods: UMI-based consensus assembly with MiGEC version 1.2.6 was used to correct PCR and sequencing errors. MiXCR version 2.1.1 handled V(D)J alignment, clonotype assembly and CDR3 extraction. To normalise gene usage, clonotype sharing and MAIT/NKT TCR abundance, the analysis used the top 1000, 10 000 and 20 000 clonotypes per sample. Diversity was computed as the inverse Simpson index with the vegan R package after downsampling to 27 000 UMIs. Paired Mann-Whitney U tests were applied to discordant twin pairs, with Benjamini-Hochberg correction for multiple testing. TCRdb reprocessed the sequencing reads and holds a single record per CDR3 protein sequence, with no DNA. The V and J calls were not made by the authors but by TCRdb's processing. Per the sample table, the count is some 440,000 distinct CDR3 sequences. Clones ranked in the top ten supply 2.4% of the sample.

The sequenced material came from blood. The V gene is TRBV28 and the J gene is TRBJ1-5; TCRdb's D gene call, TRBD1, goes unchecked for lack of DNA. This clonotype originated in a human donor with ulcerative colitis or Crohn's disease, or a healthy co-twin of an affected twin (not recorded which). The CDR3 amino acid sequence is: CASRTPSGPQPQHF.